These 15 T cell receptor beta chains were all obtained from the same sample, sequenced in a study of T-cell reconstitution after alpha-beta-depleted transplantation in children. Unique molecular identifiers were incorporated into the prepared TCRbeta library. TCRdb re-derived calls from the PCR reads in MiXCR, one entry per CDR3 protein. This sample carries about a million distinct CDR3 sequences, roughly 29% of them seen once, and the ten largest clones take more than 25%. The sequences come from PBMCs, mostly from graft donor cells, collected 360 days after TCRalphabeta/CD19-depleted stem cell transplant. These receptors originate from a boy in the first two years of life who had a stem cell transplant for SCID, so the T cells may come from the graft donor.

The chain has TRBV21-1 and TRBJ2-3; TRBD1 was called by the table and not checked on the DNA. TRBV21-1 is a recognized pseudogene. The CDR3 sequence is 13 residues long. CDR3 nucleotide sequence: TGTGCCAGCACCCAGGCAGGGGGGGATACGCAGTATTTT. Translated: CASTQAGGDTQYF.

CDR3: CASTVWDRNFNEQFF. CDR3 DNA: TGCGCCAGTACCGTTTGGGACAGAAACTTCAATGAGCAGTTCTTC. The V gene is TRBV5-1, the J gene TRBJ2-1, with 7 bases lining up with TRBD1. V was clipped by 8 bases and J by 6 bases; unmatched bases: 14. Germline values: CDR1 SGHRS, CDR2 YFSETQ. This CDR3 is built from 15 residues.

The V and J genes are TRBV12-3 or TRBV12-4 and TRBJ2-6; 8 bases are shared with TRBD1. Trimming took 1 base from V and 0 from J; bases not matched to a gene: 5. The CDR3 runs to 18 residues. CDR3 sequence: CASSLERQGISGANVLTF. In nucleotides, the CDR3 is TGTGCCAGCAGTTTAGAAAGACAGGGGATCTCTGGGGCCAACGTCCTGACTTTC.

This chain joins TRBV12-3 or TRBV12-4 and TRBJ1-5; TRBD1 matches at 7 bases. The CDR3 has 16 residues. Germline trimming cut 4 bases from V and 1 base from J; bases unmatched to any gene: 7. CDR3 DNA sequence: TGTGCCAGCAGTTCGAACAGGGGATTGAGCAATCAGCCCCAGCATTTT. Amino acid sequence: CASSSNRGLSNQPQHF.

This clonotype has only a few counts. The V and J genes are TRBV20-1 and TRBJ1-2; 8 positions agree with TRBD1. Per the germline V gene, CDR1 is DFQATT and CDR2 is SNEGSKA (reference sequence). This CDR3 contains 15 residues. V was pared by 3 bases and J by 3 bases, with 9 bases of the junction left unmatched. CDR3 sequence: CSASQGQGFDYGYTF. Here the CDR3 DNA reads TGCAGTGCTAGCCAAGGACAGGGATTTGACTATGGCTACACCTTC.

V usage is TRBV13 and J usage is TRBJ1-3, with D hard to call. The V gene's germline CDR1 is PRHDT and CDR2 FYEKMQ (reference sequence). V lost 0 bases to trimming and J lost 1 base, with 10 bases between them. The CDR3 has 16 amino acids. The CDR3 reads CASSLGHRASGNTIYF. Written as DNA, the CDR3 is TGTGCCAGCAGCTTAGGCCATAGGGCGTCTGGAAACACCATATATTTT. Combining the CDR3 with reference TRBV13 and TRBJ1-3 gives the whole variable domain AAGVIQSPRHLIKEKRETATLKCYPIPRHDTVYWYQQGPGQDPQFLISFYEKMQSDKGSIPDRFSAQQFSDYHSELNMSSLELGDSALYFCASSLGHRASGNTIYFGEGSWLTVV.

This clonotype has more than one count but fewer than ten. This chain links TRBV29-1 with TRBJ2-3; TRBD1 might be the D (5 bases). The CDR3 is 13 amino acids. V dropped 8 bases and J dropped 2 bases, with 14 bases sitting between them. Germline CDR1 reads SQVTM; CDR2 reads ANQGSEA. CDR3 in amino acids: CSTGHSLTDTQYF. The DNA for the CDR3 is TGCAGCACAGGACACAGCCTCACAGATACGCAGTATTTT.

This chain connects TRBV7-2 to TRBJ2-4; possible D gene TRBD2, 7 bases. Germline assignment: CDR1 SGHTA and CDR2 FQGNSA. The V end lost 5 bases, the J end lost 7 bases, and 15 bases lay between the germline ends. The CDR3 extends over 14 amino acids. CDR3 sequence reads: CASSQGGGRNIQYF. In DNA, the CDR3 is TGTGCCAGCAGCCAAGGCGGGGGCCGCAACATTCAGTACTTC.

V and J are TRBV6-2 or TRBV6-3 and TRBJ2-5; 10 bases match TRBD2. Germline V CDR1 and CDR2: MNHEY, SVGEGT. This CDR3 has 14 amino acids. With 2 bases clipped from V and 6 bases from J, the junction kept 3 bases outside the gene matches. This chain's CDR3 is CASSYQRGGKTQYF. The CDR3 nucleotides are TGTGCCAGCAGTTACCAGCGGGGGGGAAAGACCCAGTACTTC.

This clonotype was counted only a few times. The chain couples TRBV15 to TRBJ2-3; D is ambiguous. V was clipped by 1 base and J by 0 bases, with 5 bases between them. The CDR3 sequence is 14 residues long. In germline, CDR1 is LNHNV, CDR2 YYDKDF (reference sequence). CDR3 residues: CATSRGRSTDTQYF. CDR3 nucleotides: TGTGCCACCAGCAGAGGCAGGAGCACAGATACGCAGTATTTT.

This clonotype was counted at least ten times. V and J are TRBV5-1 and TRBJ2-1; 9 nucleotides agree with TRBD2. Germline CDR1 reads SGHRS; CDR2 reads YFSETQ. The V gene end was trimmed by 2 bases and the J gene end by 2 bases; junction bases not matched to a gene: 2. This CDR3 is built from 15 residues. CDR3 nucleotide sequence: TGCGCCAGCAGCTTTAGCGGGGGTCCCTACAATGAGCAGTTCTTC. It specifies CASSFSGGPYNEQFF.

The gene calls are TRBV5-1 and TRBJ2-2; D possibly corresponds to TRBD1 (6 bases). The germline V and J ends were trimmed by 2 bases and 7 bases, with 12 bases remaining between them. The germline V gene encodes CDR1 SGHRS and CDR2 YFSETQ. CDR3 length: 14 residues. The CDR3 DNA reads TGCGCCAGCAGCTTCCAGGGGTCGGGCGGGGAGCTGTTTTTT. This translates into CASSFQGSGGELFF.

The CDR3 region is CASRPRDTFYEQYF. DNA of the CDR3: TGTGCCAGCAGACCACGGGACACCTTTTACGAGCAGTACTTC. The J gene is TRBJ2-7, the V gene TRBV12-3 or TRBV12-4; D possibly corresponds to TRBD1 (6 bases). This CDR3 is 14 amino acids long. V was pared by 6 bases and J by 4 bases, with 16 bases between.

This clonotype has only a few counts. The V gene is TRBV2, the J gene TRBJ2-7; 10 bases are a match to TRBD1. The CDR3 runs to 14 residues. V dropped 6 bases and J dropped 9; count of bases not matched to a gene: 11. CDR1 SNHLY and CDR2 FYNNEI come from the germline V gene. The CDR3 spells CASSVQDRGLRQYF. The CDR3 coding sequence is TGTGCCAGCAGCGTCCAGGACAGGGGGTTGAGGCAGTACTTC.

The genes are TRBV5-1 and TRBJ1-1; D is ambiguous. The CDR3 is made up of 17 amino acids. Per germline, CDR1 SGHRS and CDR2 YFSETQ. V lost 4 bases and J 1 base, leaving 20 bases between the germline ends. The CDR3 here is CASSPDGPRRGNTEAFF. CDR3 sequence (DNA): TGCGCCAGCAGCCCGGACGGTCCTCGACGGGGGAACACTGAAGCTTTCTTT.